These 19 T cell receptor beta chains came from one sample sequenced in a study of T-cell memory formation after mild COVID-19. From the 5' RACE reads, TCRdb called clonotypes with MiXCR, one entry per CDR3 protein. Counted here are approximately 110,000 distinct CDR3 sequences, 22% occurring once; the ten biggest clones make up approximately 41%. The sequenced sample was PBMCs or a T cell subset sorted from them (not recorded which). The receptor set was obtained from a man aged 18-30 years who had mild COVID-19 (a few samples of this study predate the infection). Cell type and time point are not known.

This clonotype was detected only a few times. The chain links TRBV29-1 to TRBJ2-5, with D hard to call. With 7 bases removed from V and 9 bases from J, the gap between germline ends came to 18 bases. The CDR3 runs 12 residues. Germline V lookup: CDR1 SQVTM, CDR2 ANQGSEA. Here the CDR3 DNA reads TGCAGCGCCAGTAGTGGCGATGGGGCCCAGTACTTC. It specifies CSASSGDGAQYF.

The chain is built from TRBV4-2 and TRBJ1-5, with 8 bases that match TRBD1. The V segment lost 5 bases and the J segment 3 bases; nucleotides outside the gene matches: 6. Germline loops: CDR1 LGHNA, CDR2 YNFKEQ. The CDR3 spans 15 residues. CDR3 residues: CASSKTGVNNQPQHF. The CDR3 region has the DNA TGTGCCAGCAGCAAGACAGGGGTCAACAATCAGCCCCAGCATTTT.

The V gene is TRBV29-1, the J gene TRBJ2-3; D unclear. Between the trimmed V and J ends, which lost 3 bases and 5 bases, there was a span of 3 bases. The germline V gene encodes CDR1 SQVTM and CDR2 ANQGSEA. The CDR3 runs to 10 residues. CDR3 DNA sequence: TGCAGCGTTGAGGTAGATACGCAGTATTTT. Amino acids: CSVEVDTQYF.

This clonotype was observed a handful of times. The chain couples TRBV5-1 to TRBJ1-1, with 7 bases lining up with TRBD1. The CDR3 loop spans 14 amino acids. From germline, CDR1 is SGHRS and CDR2 YFSETQ. V was clipped by 4 bases and J by 5 bases; unmatched bases: 8. The CDR3 sequence is CASSRIRGGTEAFF. CDR3 bases: TGCGCCAGCAGCCGGATCAGGGGGGGAACTGAAGCTTTCTTT.

The chain is built from TRBV20-1 and TRBJ2-7; unclear D gene. Germline V gene sequence: CDR1 DFQATT, CDR2 SNEGSKA (reference sequence). The CDR3 contains 14 residues. Trimming took off 3 bases at V and 3 bases at J, with 15 bases between the two ends. In DNA form, the CDR3 reads TGCAGTGCTAGGGGCCCCCTACAAGGCTACGAGCAGTACTTC. It translates to CSARGPLQGYEQYF.

This clonotype occurred a few times. V is TRBV7-2 and J is TRBJ1-2; 8 bases map to TRBD1. Germline loops: CDR1 SGHTA, CDR2 FQGNSA. V dropped 3 bases and J dropped 8; count of bases not matched to a gene: 5. This CDR3 has 13 amino acids. The CDR3, as DNA: TGTGCCAGCAGCTTCGGGACAGGACAAGGCTACACCTTC. It is translated as CASSFGTGQGYTF. The entire variable domain, with the rest obtained from reference TRBV7-2 and TRBJ1-2, is as follows: GAGVSQSPSNKVTEKGKDVELRCDPISGHTALYWYRQSLGQGLEFLIYFQGNSAPDKSGLPSDRFSAERTGGSVSTLTIQRTQQEDSAVYLCASSFGTGQGYTFGSGTRLTVV.

The chain uses TRBV7-6 and TRBJ1-5; no definite D call. The germline gives CDR1 SGHVS, CDR2 FNYEAQ. Trimming removed 10 bases at V and 1 base at J, with 11 bases between. The CDR3 is 13 residues long. The CDR3 protein is CATQDGSNQPQHF. DNA of the CDR3: TGTGCCACCCAAGACGGAAGCAATCAGCCCCAGCATTTT.

V gene TRBV9 combines with J gene TRBJ2-2, with no clear D. In germline, CDR1 is SGDLS, CDR2 YYNGEE. CDR3 length equals 14 residues. Trimming left V 3 bases short and J 1 base short, with 7 bases between. This CDR3 is CASSAPRNTGELFF. Here the CDR3 DNA reads TGTGCCAGCAGCGCCCCTAGGAACACCGGGGAGCTGTTTTTT.

Only a few counts were recorded for this clonotype. V and J are TRBV3-1 and TRBJ2-3; unclear D gene. The V gene's germline CDR1 is LGHDT and CDR2 YNNKEL (reference sequence). Trimming left V 5 bases short and J 2 bases short, with 41 bases between. The CDR3 is 24 amino acids. The CDR3 protein is CASSDTEQRLTTTIAEKNTDTQYF. The CDR3, as DNA: TGTGCCAGCAGCGATACAGAACAACGCCTGACAACGACCATCGCGGAAAAAAACACAGATACGCAGTATTTT.

The genes are TRBV7-2 and TRBJ2-3; 7 nucleotides match TRBD2. The CDR3 totals 16 residues. With 3 bases clipped from V and 5 bases from J, the junction kept 11 bases outside the gene matches. Germline CDR1 and CDR2: SGHTA and FQGNSA. This chain's CDR3 is CASSLGAGIGGDTQYF. In DNA form, the CDR3 reads TGTGCCAGCAGCTTGGGAGCGGGGATCGGTGGAGATACGCAGTATTTT.

The chain couples TRBV10-3 to TRBJ1-4; D unclear. V shed 6 bases and J shed 5 bases, with 16 bases lying between them. The CDR3 loop spans 15 amino acids. Germline-derived CDR1 and CDR2 are ENHRY and SYGVKD. The CDR3 DNA follows: TGTGCCATCAGAGACGACGGAAATACCAATGAAAAACTGTTTTTT. Translating it yields CAIRDDGNTNEKLFF.

CDR3 amino acids: CASSPRGASYEQYV. DNA of the CDR3: TGTGCCAGCAGTCCGCGCGGGGCCTCCTACGAGCAGTACGTC. J is TRBJ2-7 and V is TRBV6-2 or TRBV6-3; a possible D gene is TRBD2 (6 bases). The germline CDR1 and CDR2 sequences are MNHEY and SVGEGT. This CDR3 is 14 amino acids long. V was trimmed by 5 bases and J by 0 bases, leaving 11 bases between them.

The chain links TRBV19 to TRBJ2-1; TRBD2 agrees at 10 bases. With V trimmed by 2 bases and J by 9 bases, 10 bases remained unmatched. In germline, CDR1 is LNHDA, CDR2 SQIVND (reference sequence). CDR3 size: 16 residues. The CDR3 DNA follows: TGTGCCAGTAGTATAATTGAGAGCGGGGGGGCGTCTGAGCAGTTCTTC. It yields the protein CASSIIESGGASEQFF.

The rearrangement links TRBV4-3 to TRBJ2-3, with a tentative D call TRBD2 (6 bases). Germline assignment: CDR1 LGHNA and CDR2 YSLEER. The CDR3 loop spans 14 amino acids. V lost 2 bases to trimming and J lost 5 bases, with 11 bases between them. The CDR3 coding sequence is TGCGCCAGCAGCCAATCCCTAGCGAGAGATACGCAGTATTTT. Its protein product is CASSQSLARDTQYF.

The chain uses TRBV10-3 and TRBJ1-6; D might be TRBD1 (5 bases). The CDR3 runs 14 residues. Trimming removed 0 bases from V and 7 bases from J, with 7 bases in between. Germline-derived CDR1 and CDR2 are ENHRY and SYGVKD. The CDR3 nucleotides read TGTGCCATCAGTGAGTCGGGGGAGAATTCACCCCTCCACTTT. Its protein product is CAISESGENSPLHF.

The chain combines TRBV28 with TRBJ2-5, with D possibly TRBD2 on 6 matching bases. Germline loops: CDR1 MDHEN, CDR2 SYDVKM. This CDR3 has 14 amino acids. The ends were cut back, 6 bases at V and 4 bases at J, with 15 bases in the middle. The CDR3 loop reads CASSRDAGGETQYF. CDR3 in DNA: TGTGCCAGCAGCCGGGACGCCGGGGGAGAGACCCAGTACTTC.

This clonotype was detected ten times or more. The V call is TRBV6-2 or TRBV6-3, the J call TRBJ1-1, with 8 nucleotides matching TRBD1. The junction had 2 bases not matched to a gene; V was cut back by 6 bases and J by 2 bases. The CDR3 is 13 amino acids. The germline gives CDR1 MNHEY, CDR2 SVGEGT. Written as DNA, the CDR3 is TGTGCCAGCAGACAGGGGGGCAACACTGAAGCTTTCTTT. It codes for CASRQGGNTEAFF.

This clonotype was found a few times. This chain joins TRBV4-3 and TRBJ2-1, with 9 bases lining up with TRBD1. CDR1 is LGHNA and CDR2 is YSLEER in the germline V gene. J gave up 5 bases and V 4 bases, and 6 bases lay outside the gene matches. The CDR3 is 15 amino acids. The CDR3 DNA reads TGCGCCAGCAGCCCCGGGACAGGGTCCGACAATGAGCAGTTCTTC. This sequence encodes CASSPGTGSDNEQFF.

This clonotype was observed a handful of times. This chain connects TRBV7-9 to TRBJ2-5, with 12 positions matching TRBD1. This CDR3 region has 16 residues. Germline V gives CDR1 SEHNR, CDR2 FQNEAQ (reference sequence). With 4 bases clipped from V and 5 bases from J, the junction kept 8 bases outside the gene matches. The CDR3, as DNA: TGTGCCAGCAGCTCGACCGGGACAGGGGGCGGCGAGACCCAGTACTTC. Its protein is CASSSTGTGGGETQYF.